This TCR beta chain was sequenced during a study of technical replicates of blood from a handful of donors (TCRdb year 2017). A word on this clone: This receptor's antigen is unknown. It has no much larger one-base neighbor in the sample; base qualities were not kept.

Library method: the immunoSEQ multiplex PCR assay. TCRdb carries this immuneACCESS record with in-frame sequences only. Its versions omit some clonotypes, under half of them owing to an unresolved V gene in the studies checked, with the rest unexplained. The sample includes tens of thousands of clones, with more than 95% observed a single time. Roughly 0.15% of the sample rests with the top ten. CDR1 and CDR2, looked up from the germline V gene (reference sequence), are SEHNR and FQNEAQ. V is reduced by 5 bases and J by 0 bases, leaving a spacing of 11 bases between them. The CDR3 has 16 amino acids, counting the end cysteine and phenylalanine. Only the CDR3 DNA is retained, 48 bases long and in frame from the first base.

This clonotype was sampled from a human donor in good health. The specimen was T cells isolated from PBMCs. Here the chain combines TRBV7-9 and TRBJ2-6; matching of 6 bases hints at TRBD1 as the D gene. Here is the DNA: TGTGCCAGCAGCCCAGGACAGCTCTCTGGGGCCAACGTCCTGACTTTC. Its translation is CASSPGQLSGANVLTF.